One sample yielded the 9 T cell receptor beta chains listed below, sequenced in a study of cytomegalovirus exposure and HLA in healthy donors. The PCR used 60 Vbeta and 13 Jbeta primers. The table came from immunoSEQ multiplex PCR; TCRdb's copy has only in-frame clones and leaves some out. The sample consists of roughly 80,000 clones, about 66% of them appearing once. Sequencing was performed on PBMCs. The receptors shown here come from a man aged 55 to 70 in good health and CMV-seropositive.

V is TRBV5-1 and J is TRBJ1-5, with D hard to call. The V gene lost 2 bases and the J gene lost 4 bases, with 13 bases spanning the gap. This CDR3 is 15 amino acids long. Germline V gene sequence: CDR1 SGHRS, CDR2 YFSETQ. The CDR3 region has the DNA TGCGCCAGCAGCTTTGACGGACCGGGAAATCAGCCCCAGCATTTT. Translated: CASSFDGPGNQPQHF.

This clone was picked up a small number of times. The V and J genes are TRBV11-3 and TRBJ2-1, with TRBD2 matching over 16 bases. The CDR3 runs 18 residues. V dropped 3 bases and J dropped 9; count of bases not matched to a gene: 11. Germline assignment: CDR1 SGHNT and CDR2 YENEEA. CDR3 protein: CASSFGTSGRAGGTEQFF. The CDR3 nucleotides are TGTGCCAGCAGCTTCGGGACTAGCGGGAGGGCCGGGGGTACTGAGCAGTTCTTC.

Comments on this clone: The junction shows a germline mismatch at one end, possibly a read error. This chain links TRBV7-9 with TRBJ2-3; D ambiguous. The CDR3 covers 12 residues. Germline V gene lookup returns CDR1 SEHNR and CDR2 FQNEAQ (reference sequence). The CDR3 protein is CSSVAFPDTQYF. The CDR3 DNA follows: TGTTCCAGCGTGGCTTTCCCAGATACGCAGTATTTT. Based on the CDR3 plus reference TRBV7-9 and TRBJ2-3, the full variable domain is DTGVSQNPRHKITKRGQNVTFRCDPISEHNRLYWYRQTLGQGPEFLTYFQNEAQLEKSRLLSDRFSAERPKGSFSTLEIQRTEQGDSAMYLCSSVAFPDTQYFGPGTRLTVL.

This clone was found once. The chain combines TRBV27 with TRBJ2-2; D uncertain. CDR1 is MNHEY, CDR2 SMNVEV, per germline (reference sequence). V gave up 6 bases and J gave up 3 bases, with 11 bases separating them. The CDR3 has 14 residues. In nucleotides, the CDR3 is TGTGCCAGCAGATTGGGCCCCTACACCGGGGAGCTGTTTTTT. It codes for CASRLGPYTGELFF.

Here the CDR3 reads CASTPRQPNYGYTF. The CDR3 DNA reads as TGTGCCAGCACCCCCCGACAGCCTAACTATGGCTACACCTTC. The rearrangement links TRBV28 to TRBJ1-2, with D perhaps matching TRBD1 (5 bases). V lost 7 bases to trimming and J lost 0 bases, with 12 bases between them. Germline V gives CDR1 MDHEN, CDR2 SYDVKM. This CDR3 spans 14 amino acids.

This chain connects TRBV2 to TRBJ1-5, with TRBD1 matching 9 bases. The CDR3 covers 14 residues. J gave up 6 bases and V 5 bases, and 5 bases lay outside the gene matches. CDR1 SNHLY and CDR2 FYNNEI come from the germline V gene. The CDR3 region has the DNA TGTGCCAGCAGTATACAGGGGGCCGGTCAGCCCCAGCATTTT. This translates into CASSIQGAGQPQHF. The variable domain in full, completed from reference TRBV2 and TRBJ1-5, reads EPEVTQTPSHQVTQMGQEVILRCVPISNHLYFYWYRQILGQKVEFLVSFYNNEISEKSEIFDDQFSVERPDGSNFTLKIRSTKLEDSAMYFCASSIQGAGQPQHFGDGTRLSIL.

On this clone: At one of its ends the junction is not consistent with the germline gene, which may arise from a read error. The chain has TRBV7-9 and TRBJ2-7; 11 positions agree with TRBD1. The germline V gene has CDR1 SEHNR and CDR2 FQNEAQ (reference sequence). This CDR3 spans 16 amino acids. The CDR3 DNA is TGTTCCAGCAGCTCAACCCCGGGACAGGGGGACTACGAGCAGTACTTC. Its protein is CSSSSTPGQGDYEQYF.

The J gene is TRBJ2-2, the V gene TRBV2, with TRBD2 matching over 16 bases. The CDR3 contains 15 residues. Germline V gene data show CDR1 as SNHLY and CDR2 as FYNNEI. The ends lost 6 bases at V and 6 bases at J; junction bases unmatched: 1. CDR3 DNA sequence: TGTGCCAGCAGGGGGACTAGCGGGAGGGCCGGGGAGCTGTTTTTT. Residues: CASRGTSGRAGELFF.

V usage is TRBV7-2 and J usage is TRBJ2-7; D is perhaps TRBD1 (5 bases). The CDR3 runs 14 residues. V lost 3 bases and J lost 1, with 10 bases in between. Looked up from germline, CDR1 is SGHTA and CDR2 is FQGNSA. The CDR3: CASSFRTPSYEQYF. The CDR3 DNA reads as TGTGCCAGCAGCTTCAGGACACCGTCCTACGAGCAGTACTTC.